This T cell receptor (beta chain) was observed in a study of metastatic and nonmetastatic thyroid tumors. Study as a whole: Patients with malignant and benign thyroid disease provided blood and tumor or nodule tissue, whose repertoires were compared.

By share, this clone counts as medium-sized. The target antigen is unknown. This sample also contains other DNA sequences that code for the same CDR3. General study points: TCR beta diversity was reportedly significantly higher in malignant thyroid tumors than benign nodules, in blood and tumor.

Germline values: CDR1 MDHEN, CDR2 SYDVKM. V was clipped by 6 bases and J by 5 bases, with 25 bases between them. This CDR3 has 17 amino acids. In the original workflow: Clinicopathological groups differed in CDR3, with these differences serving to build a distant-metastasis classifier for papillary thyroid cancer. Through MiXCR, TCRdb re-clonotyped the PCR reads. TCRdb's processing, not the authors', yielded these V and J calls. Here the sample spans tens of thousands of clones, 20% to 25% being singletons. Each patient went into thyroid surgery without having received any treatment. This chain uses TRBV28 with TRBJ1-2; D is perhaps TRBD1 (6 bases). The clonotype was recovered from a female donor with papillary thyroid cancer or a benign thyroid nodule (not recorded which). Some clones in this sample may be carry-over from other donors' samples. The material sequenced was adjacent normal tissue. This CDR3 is CASSPGLRAGGYYGYTF. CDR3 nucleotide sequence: TGTGCCAGCAGCCCCGGTTTGAGGGCCGGGGGCTATTATGGCTACACCTTC.